These T cell receptor beta chains were read from a single sample in a study of T cell repertoires in cytomegalovirus infection. For these receptors, no antigen is known. TCRdb re-derived calls from the reads in MiXCR, one entry per CDR3 protein. The sample carries around 300,000 distinct CDR3 sequences, 20% to 25% recorded once. The sample was cultured PBMCs, taken from culture after CMV antigen stimulation. Receptor source: a human donor in good health (CMV status not recorded). Some clones in this sample may be carry-over from other donors' samples. Both conserved end residues are part of each CDR3. D genes are given only for firm matches. The size field is filled for only some rows; it gives once, few, many or a size class.

>TRBD2|TRBJ2-5|TRBV19|few
TGTGCCAGTAACCCCAAGGGCGGGAGACAAGAGACCCAGTACTTC
CASNPKGGRQETQYF
>.|TRBJ2-1|TRBV7-8|.
TGTGCCAGCAGCTTAGAACGAGTCAGCAATGAGCAGTTCTTC
CASSLERVSNEQFF
>TRBD2|TRBJ2-1|TRBV7-2|.
TGTGCCAGCAAAACTAGCGGGAGGGCCGGTGAGCAGTTCTTC
CASKTSGRAGEQFF
>.|TRBJ2-6|TRBV6-5|.
TGTGCCAGCACTACCTTTTCACCCCCTGGGGCCAACGTCCTGACTTTC
CASTTFSPPGANVLTF
>.|TRBJ1-1|TRBV12-3/TRBV12-4|many
TGTGCCAGCAGTTCCGTGGGGGGGCGAGCTGAAGCTTTCTTT
CASSSVGGRAEAFF
>.|TRBJ1-5|TRBV6-5|many
TGTGCCAGCAGTTACAGGGGTGGTCAGCCCCAGCATTTT
CASSYRGGQPQHF
>TRBD1|TRBJ1-2|TRBV28|.
TGTGCCAGCAGTATAAGGACAGGGTTATATGGCTACACCTTC
CASSIRTGLYGYTF
>.|TRBJ2-3|TRBV4-3|few
TGCGCCAGCAGCCAAGACCCCGGGAGTGGAGCAGATACGCAGTATTTT
CASSQDPGSGADTQYF
>.|TRBJ1-4|TRBV20-1|few
TGCAGTGCTAGAGAGGGGGGAAAGGGGCTTAATGAAAAACTGTTTTTT
CSAREGGKGLNEKLFF
>TRBD2|TRBJ2-5|TRBV7-9|few
TGTGCCAGCAGCTTAGGAGTAGCGGGAGAAGGGACCCAGTACTTC
CASSLGVAGEGTQYF
>.|TRBJ2-7|TRBV7-2|.
TGTGCCAGCTCGGGGGGCTACAAACTAATGAGCTCCTACGAGCAGTACTTC
CASSGGYKLMSSYEQYF
>.|TRBJ2-3|TRBV7-2|few
TGTGCCAGCAGCCCAGATGGAAATACGCAGTATTTT
CASSPDGNTQYF
>TRBD1|TRBJ1-1|TRBV6-2/TRBV6-3|many
TGTGCCAGCAGAAAAAGAGCGACAGGGAGTGGCACTGAAGCTTTCTTT
CASRKRATGSGTEAFF
>TRBD2|TRBJ2-3|TRBV28|.
TGTGCCAGCAGTCCCAGCGGGAGAGGATCCACAGATACGCAGTATTTT
CASSPSGRGSTDTQYF
>TRBD1|TRBJ2-2|TRBV20-1|.
TGCAGTGCAGAAGGGGGCGCCGGCACCGGGGAGCTGTTTTTT
CSAEGGAGTGELFF
>.|TRBJ2-3|TRBV20-1|.
TGCAGTGCTAGAGACAATGGCCCAGATACGCAGTATTTT
CSARDNGPDTQYF
>.|TRBJ1-1|TRBV28|many
TGTGCCGGCAGTCTCCTGGTTAGGGCTGAAGCTTTCTTT
CAGSLLVRAEAFF
>TRBD1|TRBJ2-2|TRBV7-2|.
TGTGCCAGCAGCTCAAGACAGGGGGAAACCGGGGAGCTGTTTTTT
CASSSRQGETGELFF
>.|TRBJ2-3|TRBV20-1|.
TGCAGTGCTATTAACGGCCTAGAGAACACAGATACGCAGTATTTT
CSAINGLENTDTQYF
>TRBD1|TRBJ1-2|TRBV7-9|many
TGTGCCAGCAGCTCGGGACAGGGGATTGATGGCTACACCTTC
CASSSGQGIDGYTF
>.|TRBJ2-1|TRBV4-3|few
TGCGCCAGCAGCCAAGGTTGGCAGGGACTCTACAATGAGCAGTTCTTC
CASSQGWQGLYNEQFF
>TRBD2|TRBJ2-5|TRBV12-3/TRBV12-4|few
TGTGCCAGCAGTCTCCGACTAGCGGCTACCAAAGAGACCCAGTACTTC
CASSLRLAATKETQYF
>.|TRBJ2-7|TRBV4-2|few
TGTGCCAGCAGCCAAGGCGGTAAGACGAAAGAGCAGTACTTC
CASSQGGKTKEQYF
>TRBD2|TRBJ2-7|TRBV7-2|many
TGTGCCAGCAGATCTTTGGCTAGCGGCTACGAGCAGTACTTC
CASRSLASGYEQYF
>.|TRBJ2-7|TRBV5-4|few
TGTGCCAGCAGCACTTCCATGAGTCACGAGCAGTACTTC
CASSTSMSHEQYF
>.|TRBJ1-2|TRBV5-6|.
TGTGCCAGCGGCTTGACCGCGAACAACTATGGCTACACCTTC
CASGLTANNYGYTF
>TRBD1|TRBJ2-1|TRBV12-3/TRBV12-4|.
TGTGCCAGCAGTCCAAGAGACAGGGGCCACAATGAGCAGTTCTTC
CASSPRDRGHNEQFF
>.|TRBJ2-5|TRBV4-3|.
TGCGCCAGCAGCCAAGATCTGTTGGGTCAGGGAGGAGTTGGACGGGAGACCCAGTACTTC
CASSQDLLGQGGVGRETQYF
>.|TRBJ1-2|TRBV5-4|.
TGTGCCAGCAGCTCGCCATTCGGGGCTAACTATGGCTACACCTTC
CASSSPFGANYGYTF
>.|TRBJ1-5|TRBV6-1|.
TGTGCCAGCAGTGAAGAGGGGAGATATAGCAATCAGCCCCAGCATTTT
CASSEEGRYSNQPQHF
>.|TRBJ1-5|TRBV7-2|many
TGTGCCAGCAGCGACCGGACAGATCAGCCCCAGCATTTT
CASSDRTDQPQHF
>.|TRBJ1-1|TRBV6-6|.
TGTGCCAGCAGTTATGAGTACAGAGGAGCTTTCTTT
CASSYEYRGAFF
>TRBD2|TRBJ2-1|TRBV19|many
TGTGCCAGTAGTATAGGAGCTAGCGGGAGGGCCAATGAGCAGTTCTTC
CASSIGASGRANEQFF
>.|TRBJ1-1|TRBV12-3/TRBV12-4|.
TGTGCCAGCAGTTTTCGGGGGGCAGCTTTCTTT
CASSFRGAAFF
>.|TRBJ1-2|TRBV4-3|.
TGCGCCAGCAGCCAATTCGGGGGTTCGGACAGAGATAACTATGGCTACACCTTC
CASSQFGGSDRDNYGYTF
>.|TRBJ1-1|TRBV3-1|few
TGTGCCAGCAGCCAAGGCCGCATGAACACTGAAGCTTTCTTT
CASSQGRMNTEAFF
>TRBD1|TRBJ2-2|TRBV12-3/TRBV12-4|.
TGTGCCAGCACCCCGACAGGGAGTCCCGGGGAGCTGTTTTTT
CASTPTGSPGELFF
>TRBD2|TRBJ2-1|TRBV7-3|many
TGTGCCAGCAGCATGACCGGGACTAGCGGGAGGTACAATGAGCAGTTCTTC
CASSMTGTSGRYNEQFF
>TRBD1|TRBJ2-7|TRBV27|.
TGTGCCAGCAAGACAGGGACCACCTACGAGCAGTACTTC
CASKTGTTYEQYF
>.|TRBJ1-1|TRBV2|few
TGTGCCAGCAGTGAATTAACAGTGAACACTGAAGCTTTCTTT
CASSELTVNTEAFF
>.|TRBJ2-5|TRBV12-3/TRBV12-4|many
TGTGCCAGCAGCAACCGCCGGGCCGAGGAGACCCAGTACTTC
CASSNRRAEETQYF
>.|TRBJ2-2|TRBV7-3|.
TGTGCCAGCAGCTCCTCGAACACCGGGGAGCTGTTTTTT
CASSSSNTGELFF
>.|TRBJ1-2|TRBV7-9|.
TGTGCCAGCAGCTTATCGTACGGAAACTATGGCTACACCTTC
CASSLSYGNYGYTF
>.|TRBJ2-3|TRBV11-2|few
TGTGCCAGCAGCTTAGCGGGCAGGAAAACAGATACGCAGTATTTT
CASSLAGRKTDTQYF
>.|TRBJ1-5|TRBV7-2|many
TGTGCCAGCAGCTTAGGGGGGAACAATCAGCCCCAGCATTTT
CASSLGGNNQPQHF
>.|TRBJ2-3|TRBV7-2|few
TGTGCCAGCAGCTTAAATCTATTGAGCACAGATACGCAGTATTTT
CASSLNLLSTDTQYF
>TRBD1|TRBJ1-6|TRBV7-2|many
TGTGCCAGCAGCCTGGACAGGGCTCGGAATTCACCCCTCCACTTT
CASSLDRARNSPLHF
>TRBD1|TRBJ2-6|TRBV7-9|few
TGTGCCAGCAGCCCCCGACAGGGTACTGGGGCCAACGTCCTGACTTTC
CASSPRQGTGANVLTF
>TRBD1|TRBJ2-6|TRBV12-3/TRBV12-4|many
TGTGCCAGCAGTTTTTGGGACAGGGCCACTGGGGCCAACGTCCTGACTTTC
CASSFWDRATGANVLTF
>.|TRBJ1-6|TRBV4-3|few
TGCGCCAGCAGCCAGGGCTCCGGGGGGGCAAAGAATTCACCCCTCCACTTT
CASSQGSGGAKNSPLHF
>.|TRBJ1-1|TRBV28|.
TGTGCCAGCAGTTCCGCGGACAGAAACACTGAAGCTTTCTTT
CASSSADRNTEAFF
>.|TRBJ1-1|TRBV19|.
TGTGCCAGTAGTATCCCCCCGGCAGGGCGGTCGAGTCCCGCTTTCTTT
CASSIPPAGRSSPAFF
>.|TRBJ2-6|TRBV27|.
TGTGCCAGTCGTACCTTAGCAACTGGGGCCAACGTCCTGACTTTC
CASRTLATGANVLTF
>.|TRBJ2-6|TRBV4-3|.
TGCGCCAGCAGCCAAGGTGGGGCCAACGTCCTGACTTTC
CASSQGGANVLTF
>.|TRBJ2-3|TRBV20-1|.
TGCAGTGTGGGACTTAACACAGATACGCAGTATTTT
CSVGLNTDTQYF
>TRBD2|TRBJ2-3|TRBV7-2|.
TGTGCCAGCAGCTTAGCAGGCTCGGGAGGACCGGCAGATACGCAGTATTTT
CASSLAGSGGPADTQYF
>TRBD1|TRBJ2-1|TRBV7-3|many
TGTGCCAGCAGCTCCCCGACAGGGTACAATGAGCAGTTCTTC
CASSSPTGYNEQFF
>.|TRBJ2-5|TRBV30|.
TGTGCCTGGAGCGAATCGGGGGAGACCCAGTACTTC
CAWSESGETQYF
>.|TRBJ2-7|TRBV12-3/TRBV12-4|many
TGTGCCAGCAGTTTAATTCAGGGGTACGAGCAGTACTTC
CASSLIQGYEQYF
>.|TRBJ2-5|TRBV7-2|many
TGTGCCAGCAGCTTGACTTCTGGGGAGACCCAGTACTTC
CASSLTSGETQYF